These T cell receptor beta chains were read from a single sample in a study of blood T cell repertoires in COVID-19. TCRdb's table, derived via immunoSEQ multiplex PCR, lists solely in-frame clones and lacks some. This sample yields around 200,000 clones, of which around 87% are seen a single time; less than 3.5% belongs to the top ten. The specimen was peripheral blood. Receptor source: a man aged 35 to 55 with active or convalescent COVID-19. The CDR3 runs from the conserved cysteine through the conserved F or W. D genes are given only for firm matches.

D,J,V,CDR3
TRBD2,TRBJ2-7,TRBV4-2,CASSQEGTSGALTSYEQYF
.,TRBJ1-2,TRBV19,CASKEGGYGYTF
TRBD1,TRBJ1-2,TRBV9,CASSVVPGDSSGYTF
.,TRBJ1-1,TRBV19,CASSGQIGGRMNTEAFF
.,TRBJ2-7,TRBV4-1,CASSQASSHEQYF
TRBD1,TRBJ1-2,TRBV5-1,CASSRDSSYGYTF
.,TRBJ2-7,TRBV19,CASSMGGYEQYF
.,TRBJ2-2,TRBV29-1,CSVEAGNTGELFF
.,TRBJ1-1,TRBV30,CARTSQVNTEAFF
.,TRBJ1-2,TRBV5-1,CASSANSRGYTF
.,TRBJ1-1,TRBV7-9,CASSVTGWNTEAFF
TRBD1,TRBJ2-7,TRBV6-6,CASSLQTGSQVEQYF
TRBD2,TRBJ2-7,TRBV11-2,CASSLGFIAGAYEQYF
TRBD1,TRBJ1-5,TRBV6-5,CASSRDSFNQPQHF
TRBD2,TRBJ2-2,TRBV3-1/TRBV3-2,CASSHSGGAGTGELFF
.,TRBJ1-2,TRBV5-4,CASSSAGASYGYTF
.,TRBJ1-2,TRBV12-5,CASGKAGPYGYTF
.,TRBJ1-2,TRBV10-3,CAISESKGEMYGYTF
TRBD2,TRBJ2-5,TRBV30,CAWRGGLAGTQETQYF
.,TRBJ2-3,TRBV6-5,CASRPGTFTDTQYF
TRBD1,TRBJ2-2,TRBV5-5,CASSQRPPGTGLTGELFF
.,TRBJ1-3,TRBV6-4,CASSITGFGNTIYF
TRBD1,TRBJ1-2,TRBV2,CASSETGSYGYTF
.,TRBJ1-4,TRBV5-6,CASSEIAATNEKLFF
.,TRBJ1-2,TRBV20-1,CSAGRNYGYTF
.,TRBJ2-3,TRBV6-4,CAICVDNADTQYF
.,TRBJ2-5,TRBV18,CASSPMMAETQYF
.,TRBJ2-1,TRBV6-6,CASSYSKGVYNEQFF
.,TRBJ2-7,TRBV5-1,CASSLSPGVYEQYF
.,TRBJ2-5,TRBV12-5,CASGSQGETQYF
.,TRBJ1-1,TRBV28,CASSREFEAFF
.,TRBJ1-1,TRBV6-6,CASSPDTAEAFF
.,TRBJ2-7,TRBV2,CATKSGTSTYEQYF
TRBD2,TRBJ2-7,TRBV7-2,CASSLGGGYYEQYF
TRBD1,TRBJ2-7,TRBV5-1,CASSSSGQGWYEQYF
TRBD2,TRBJ2-1,TRBV4-1,CASSQGTSGVYNEQFF
.,TRBJ1-1,TRBV19,CASSTGNTEAFF
TRBD2,TRBJ2-5,TRBV5-4,CASSWGPAGNQETQYF
TRBD2,TRBJ2-3,TRBV5-1,CASSLGLAEGDTQYF
.,TRBJ2-3,TRBV30,CAWSSPNAALLSSTDTQYF
.,TRBJ1-1,TRBV4-1,CASSQAQVTTNTEAFF
TRBD1,TRBJ1-3,TRBV7-8,CASSLWAGTGAISGNTIYF